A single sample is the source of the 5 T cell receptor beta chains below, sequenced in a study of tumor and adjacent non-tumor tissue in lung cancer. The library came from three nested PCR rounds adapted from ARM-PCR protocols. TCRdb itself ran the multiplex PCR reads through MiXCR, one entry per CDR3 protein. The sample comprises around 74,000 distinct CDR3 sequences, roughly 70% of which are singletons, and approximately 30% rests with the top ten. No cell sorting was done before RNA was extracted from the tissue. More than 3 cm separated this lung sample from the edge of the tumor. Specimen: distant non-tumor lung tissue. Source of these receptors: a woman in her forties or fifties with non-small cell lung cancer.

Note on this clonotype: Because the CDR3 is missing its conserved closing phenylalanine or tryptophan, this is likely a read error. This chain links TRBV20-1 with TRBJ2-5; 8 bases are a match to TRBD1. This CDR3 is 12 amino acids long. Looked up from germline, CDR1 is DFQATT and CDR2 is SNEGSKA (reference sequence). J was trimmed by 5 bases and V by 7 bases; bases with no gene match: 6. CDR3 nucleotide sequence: TGCAGTGTCCAAGACAGGGGTGAGACCCAGTACTTA. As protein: CSVQDRGETQYL.

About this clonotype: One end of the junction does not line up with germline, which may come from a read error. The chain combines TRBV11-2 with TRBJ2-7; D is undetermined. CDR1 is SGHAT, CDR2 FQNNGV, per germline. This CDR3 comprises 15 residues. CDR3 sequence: CASSPCAIGSCEQYF. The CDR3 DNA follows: TGTGCCAGCAGCCCTTGTGCTATCGGTTCCTGCGAGCAGTACTTC.

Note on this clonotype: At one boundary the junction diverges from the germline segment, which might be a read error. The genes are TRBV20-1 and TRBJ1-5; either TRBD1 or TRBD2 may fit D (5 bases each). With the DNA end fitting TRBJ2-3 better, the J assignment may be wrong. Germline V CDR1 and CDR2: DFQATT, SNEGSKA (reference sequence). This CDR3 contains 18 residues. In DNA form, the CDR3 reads TGCAGTTCTAGGGGTATATTGGGCGGGCCTTTTGGCAATCAGCCCCAGTATTTT. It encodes CSSRGILGGPFGNQPQYF.

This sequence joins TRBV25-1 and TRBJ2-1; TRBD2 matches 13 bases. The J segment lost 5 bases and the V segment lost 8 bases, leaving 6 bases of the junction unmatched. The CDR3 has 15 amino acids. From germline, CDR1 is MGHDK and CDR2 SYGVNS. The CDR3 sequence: CASSWTSGRNNEQFF. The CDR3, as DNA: TGTGCCAGCTCTTGGACTAGCGGGAGAAACAATGAGCAGTTCTTC.

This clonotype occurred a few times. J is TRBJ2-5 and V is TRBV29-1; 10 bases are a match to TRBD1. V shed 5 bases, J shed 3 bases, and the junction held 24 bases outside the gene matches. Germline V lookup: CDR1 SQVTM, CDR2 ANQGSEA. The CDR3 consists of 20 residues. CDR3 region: CSVTGGRRLPGQGEEETQYF. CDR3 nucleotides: TGCAGCGTTACCGGGGGCAGGAGGTTACCCGGACAGGGGGAGGAAGAGACCCAGTACTTC.